The 24 T cell receptor beta chains below come from one sample, sequenced in a study of OX40 agonist ivuxolimab in advanced cancers. TCRdb's table, derived via immunoSEQ multiplex PCR, lists solely in-frame clones and lacks some. The sample contains over 30,000 clones, 80% to 85% of which appear only once. Sequencing used CD4+ or CD8+ T cells sorted from blood, obtained in a trial of the OX40 agonist ivuxolimab. The receptors stem from an adult with an advanced solid tumor such as melanoma, head and neck, liver or kidney cancer.

The chain joins TRBV6-5 to TRBJ2-7; D remains unclear. This CDR3 has 13 residues. The germline V gene encodes CDR1 MNHEY and CDR2 SVGAGI. The ends were cut back, 8 bases at V and 0 bases at J, with 11 bases in the middle. The CDR3 DNA reads TGTGCCAGCGGTCGTCCGGGCTCCTACGAGCAGTACTTC. Translation gives CASGRPGSYEQYF.

This clone was observed a handful of times. The chain is built from TRBV5-1 and TRBJ1-3; 7 nucleotides line up with TRBD1. Germline V CDR1 and CDR2: SGHRS, YFSETQ. Unmatched junction bases numbered 4, after V lost 5 bases and J lost 2 bases. The CDR3 sequence is 14 residues long. CDR3 coding DNA: TGCGCCAGCAGAGTGACAGGGCCTGGAAACACCATATATTTT. Translating it yields CASRVTGPGNTIYF. The full variable domain, in which reference TRBV5-1 and TRBJ1-3 provide the parts outside the CDR3, is KAGVTQTPRYLIKTRGQQVTLSCSPISGHRSVSWYQQTPGQGLQFLFEYFSETQRNKGNFPGRFSGRQFSNSRSEMNVSTLELGDSALYLCASRVTGPGNTIYFGEGSWLTVV.

The J gene is TRBJ2-1, the V gene TRBV11-2; 8 bases line up with TRBD2. CDR1 SGHAT and CDR2 FQNNGV come from the germline V gene. V lost 1 base, J lost 9 bases, and 5 bases stayed unmatched. The CDR3 extends over 14 amino acids. The CDR3 spells CASSLAGGQGEQFF. CDR3 in DNA: TGTGCCAGCAGCTTAGCGGGGGGGCAGGGTGAGCAGTTCTTC.

This sequence joins TRBV7-9 and TRBJ2-1, with D perhaps matching TRBD1 (5 bases). V was trimmed by 3 bases and J by 4 bases, leaving 19 bases between them. CDR1 and CDR2 (germline): SEHNR, FQNEAQ (reference sequence). This CDR3 comprises 17 residues. The DNA of the CDR3 is TGTGCCAGCAGCTTTGGGGATACAGGTGCTGATTACAATGAGCAGTTCTTC. It specifies CASSFGDTGADYNEQFF.

This chain joins TRBV19 and TRBJ1-1; no firm D call. Trimming pared 3 bases from V and 4 bases from J, leaving 9 bases between. The CDR3 runs 13 residues. Germline V gene data show CDR1 as LNHDA and CDR2 as SQIVND (reference sequence). CDR3 DNA: TGTGCCAGTAGTATGATCCATCTCACTGAAGCTTTCTTT. Encoded protein: CASSMIHLTEAFF. The full variable domain, rest sourced from reference TRBV19 and TRBJ1-1, is DGGITQSPKYLFRKEGQNVTLSCEQNLNHDAMYWYRQDPGQGLRLIYYSQIVNDFQKGDIAEGYSVSREKKESFPLTVTSAQKNPTAFYLCASSMIHLTEAFFGQGTRLTVV.

The chain carries TRBV6-5 and TRBJ2-3; D not resolved. Between the trimmed V and J ends, which lost 0 bases and 2 bases, there was a span of 9 bases. Looked up from germline, CDR1 is MNHEY and CDR2 is SVGAGI. This CDR3 is 15 amino acids long. The CDR3 region has the DNA TGTGCCAGCAGTTACTCTGGCAGCTACACAGATACGCAGTATTTT. Its translation: CASSYSGSYTDTQYF.

V and J are TRBV7-9 and TRBJ1-5; TRBD1 matches at 9 bases. The V gene end was trimmed by 4 bases and the J gene end by 2 bases; junction bases not matched to a gene: 3. In germline, CDR1 is SEHNR, CDR2 FQNEAQ (reference sequence). This CDR3 comprises 15 residues. The CDR3 nucleotides read TGTGCCAGCAGCTGGACAGGGGCGGGCAATCAGCCCCAGCATTTT. Protein sequence: CASSWTGAGNQPQHF. Variable domain in full (rest from reference TRBV7-9 and TRBJ1-5): DTGVSQNPRHKITKRGQNVTFRCDPISEHNRLYWYRQTLGQGPEFLTYFQNEAQLEKSRLLSDRFSAERPKGSFSTLEIQRTEQGDSAMYLCASSWTGAGNQPQHFGDGTRLSIL.

The chain is built from TRBV5-4 and TRBJ2-3; a possible D gene is TRBD2 (5 bases). The germline V gene encodes CDR1 SGHNT and CDR2 YYREEE (reference sequence). The CDR3 runs 14 residues. Between the trimmed V and J ends, which lost 3 bases and 3 bases, there was a span of 11 bases. CDR3 sequence: CASSWVGGTDTQYF. The CDR3 nucleotides read TGTGCCAGCAGCTGGGTAGGAGGAACAGATACGCAGTATTTT.

This clone turned up a few times. The J gene is TRBJ1-1, the V gene TRBV28, with 7 bases fitting TRBD1. Looked up from germline, CDR1 is MDHEN and CDR2 is SYDVKM. The V segment lost 4 bases and the J segment 5 bases; nucleotides outside the gene matches: 7. The CDR3 runs 14 residues. The CDR3 DNA reads TGTGCCAGCAGTTCACCACAGGGGTGGACTGAAGCTTTCTTT. Translated: CASSSPQGWTEAFF.

The rearrangement joins TRBV14 to TRBJ2-2, with D possibly being TRBD1 (6 bases). This CDR3 contains 15 residues. Germline values: CDR1 SGHDN, CDR2 FVKESK. Trimming pared 5 bases from V and 4 bases from J, leaving 14 bases between. The CDR3 nucleotides read TGTGCCAGCAGCAAGGCTAGGGGGATCACCGGGGAGCTGTTTTTT. Encoded protein: CASSKARGITGELFF.

The chain is built from TRBV30 and TRBJ2-7, with D unresolved. There are 13 residues in the CDR3. Germline V CDR1 and CDR2: GTSNPN, SVGIG (reference sequence). V lost 5 bases and J lost 0, with 11 bases in between. This CDR3 reads CAWGSGFSYEQYF. CDR3 nucleotide sequence: TGTGCCTGGGGATCCGGGTTCTCCTACGAGCAGTACTTC.

This clone appeared once. The chain has TRBV5-4 and TRBJ2-5; D may be TRBD2 (5 bases). The J call may be wrong; the DNA end is better matched by TRBJ2-7. The germline CDR1 and CDR2 sequences are SGHNT and YYREEE (reference sequence). This CDR3 has 15 amino acids. CDR3 protein: CASSSPGTPGLEQYF. The CDR3 coding sequence is TGTGCCAGCAGCTCGCCGGGAACCCCGGGCCTCGAGCAGTACTTC.

The rearrangement joins TRBV28 to TRBJ1-2; a possible D gene is TRBD1 (5 bases). The ends were cut back, 7 bases at V and 5 bases at J, with 14 bases in the middle. CDR3 length: 13 amino acids. CDR1 MDHEN and CDR2 SYDVKM come from the germline V gene. This CDR3 is CASNPGGEYGYTF. The CDR3 region has the DNA TGTGCCAGCAATCCTGGGGGGGAGTATGGCTACACCTTC.

The rearrangement uses TRBV9 and TRBJ2-3, with 10 positions matching TRBD2. The junction had 10 bases not matched to a gene; V was cut back by 4 bases and J by 5 bases. The CDR3 consists of 16 residues. The germline CDR1 and CDR2 sequences are SGDLS and YYNGEE. As DNA, the CDR3 is TGTGCCAGCAGCTTAGCGGGGGGCCGGGAACTAGATACGCAGTATTTT. This translates into CASSLAGGRELDTQYF. The full variable domain, rest sourced from reference TRBV9 and TRBJ2-3, is DSGVTQTPKHLITATGQRVTLRCSPRSGDLSVYWYQQSLDQGLQFLIQYYNGEERAKGNILERFSAQQFPDLHSELNLSSLELGDSALYFCASSLAGGRELDTQYFGPGTRLTVL.

This sequence joins TRBV5-4 and TRBJ1-6; D is unclear. The CDR3 runs 18 residues. The V end was cut by 3 bases, the J end by 7 bases, with 23 bases between. Germline CDR1 SGHNT, CDR2 YYREEE (reference sequence). The CDR3 loop is CASSSFHTARRLNSPLHF. CDR3 nucleotide sequence: TGTGCCAGCAGCTCCTTTCATACAGCGCGAAGATTGAATTCACCCCTCCACTTT.

This chain links TRBV6-1 with TRBJ1-1, with D possibly TRBD1 on 5 matching bases. This CDR3 has 12 residues. Per germline, CDR1 MNHNS and CDR2 SASEGT. The V and J ends lost 7 bases and 6 bases respectively, with 12 bases between them. The CDR3, as DNA: TGTGCCAGCAATGGGGGGGGACCTGAAGCTTTCTTT. This encodes CASNGGGPEAFF.

The chain couples TRBV19 to TRBJ2-1; 12 nucleotides match TRBD2. Trimming cost V 6 bases and J 4 bases; bases outside gene matches: 4. Per the germline V gene, CDR1 is LNHDA and CDR2 is SQIVND (reference sequence). This CDR3 has 15 residues. Written as DNA, the CDR3 is TGTGCCAGTAGACCGGGACTAGCGGGTTACAATGAGCAGTTCTTC. Protein: CASRPGLAGYNEQFF.

V and J are TRBV7-9 and TRBJ2-7; D uncertain. The CDR3 loop spans 14 amino acids. The V end was cut by 0 bases, the J end by 2 bases, with 8 bases between. CDR1 SEHNR and CDR2 FQNEAQ come from the germline V gene (reference sequence). CDR3 region: CASSLAFGAYEQYF. The CDR3 nucleotides are TGTGCCAGCAGCTTAGCATTTGGAGCCTACGAGCAGTACTTC. Based on the CDR3 plus reference TRBV7-9 and TRBJ2-7, the full variable domain is DTGVSQNPRHKITKRGQNVTFRCDPISEHNRLYWYRQTLGQGPEFLTYFQNEAQLEKSRLLSDRFSAERPKGSFSTLEIQRTEQGDSAMYLCASSLAFGAYEQYFGPGTRLTVT.

This clone was seen a handful of times. The V gene is TRBV11-2, the J gene TRBJ2-2; 7 nucleotides match TRBD1. V shed 1 base and J 1 base; nucleotides not matched to a gene: 0. CDR1 is SGHAT, CDR2 FQNNGV, per germline. This CDR3 region has 15 residues. The CDR3 nucleotides read TGTGCCAGCAGCTTAGCAGGGGGGAACACCGGGGAGCTGTTTTTT. This gives the protein CASSLAGGNTGELFF.

This clone was seen more than once but under ten times. The chain joins TRBV28 to TRBJ2-1; 8 bases match TRBD2. CDR1 MDHEN and CDR2 SYDVKM come from the germline V gene. This CDR3 is 14 amino acids long. Germline trimming cut 6 bases from V and 5 bases from J; bases unmatched to any gene: 6. CDR3 sequence: CASRGREGNNEQFF. The CDR3, as DNA: TGTGCCAGCAGGGGTCGGGAGGGAAACAATGAGCAGTTCTTC.

This chain uses TRBV19 with TRBJ2-3; TRBD1 aligns across 8 bases. CDR3 length equals 16 residues. Germline V gene lookup returns CDR1 LNHDA and CDR2 SQIVND (reference sequence). The trim removed 9 bases at V and 8 bases at J, leaving 19 bases unmatched. CDR3 residues: CASVVVDRERACTQYF. In DNA form, the CDR3 reads TGTGCCAGCGTAGTCGTGGACAGGGAACGAGCATGTACGCAGTATTTT.

The chain links TRBV6-1 to TRBJ2-1, with 7 bases lining up with TRBD2. This CDR3 has 18 amino acids. Per germline, CDR1 MNHNS and CDR2 SASEGT. Trimming cost V 3 bases and J 1 base; bases outside gene matches: 12. This chain's CDR3 is CASSDSLSSGNSYNEQFF. DNA for the CDR3: TGTGCCAGCAGTGATTCTCTCTCTAGCGGCAATTCCTACAATGAGCAGTTCTTC.

The rearrangement links TRBV4-2 to TRBJ1-2, with a tentative D call TRBD1 (5 bases). V lost 0 bases and J lost 3, with 14 bases in between. The CDR3 consists of 16 residues. From germline, CDR1 is LGHNA and CDR2 YNFKEQ. The CDR3 spells CASSQEWGGIDYGYTF. In DNA form, the CDR3 reads TGTGCCAGCAGCCAAGAATGGGGGGGAATCGACTATGGCTACACCTTC.

The V call is TRBV7-2, the J call TRBJ2-7, with D maybe TRBD2 (6 bases). Germline CDR1 is SGHTA and CDR2 is FQGNSA. With 5 bases removed from V and 6 bases from J, the gap between germline ends came to 17 bases. The length of the CDR3 is 14 residues. For the CDR3, the DNA is TGTGCCAGCAGCCCTAGGACTAACCCCTCCGAGCAGTACTTC. Translation: CASSPRTNPSEQYF.